This T cell receptor (beta chain) was obtained from a study of breast tumors, draining lymph nodes, adjacent tissues (dated by TCRdb to 2016 to 2017). Background for the entire study: In breast cancer patients, the study compared the TCR beta repertoires of tumor, adjacent nontumor tissue and axillary lymph nodes. The study was designed to assess the relationships and possible T-cell exchange between tumor, surrounding tissue and draining lymph node repertoires in human breast cancer. Paper-wide results and their limitations: T-cell repertoire diversity in tumors was found to be lower than in lymph nodes but higher than in nontumor tissue, and preferential V and J gene usage was observed. In luminal-like breast cancer, tumor and nontumor tissue repertoires resembled each other significantly more than in basal-like breast cancer. The data were considered consistent with the idea that most tumor T cells come from the lymph node and then expand in tumor tissue. The conclusion that tumor T cells originate in lymph nodes was framed as consistent with a hypothesis rather than directly demonstrated.

The CDR3 spans 15 residues, from the cysteine through the phenylalanine. CDR3 DNA only is kept here, 45 bases in frame from base 1. The V end gives up 6 bases and the J end 7 bases, leaving 14 bases in the junction not matched to a gene. Sequencing used an Illumina HiSeq 2000. TCR beta chain libraries were generated by multiplex PCR amplification. High-throughput sequencing was used to analyze the amplified TCR beta chain products. TCRdb redid the processing of the public reads, applying fastp at Q25 and MiXCR, and retained in-frame beta chains. Entries are consolidated by CDR3 protein sequence, retaining the most common genes and DNA. For this sample the table gives some 170,000 distinct CDR3 sequences, of which about 30% were detected only once. Of the sample, less than 4% is held by the ten largest clones. The sample holds many counts of this clonotype. The antigen it binds to is not known. No qualities accompany the bases; no much larger clone lies one base away.

Lymph node samples were obtained from the axillary draining lymph nodes of breast cancer patients. What was sequenced was axillary lymph node tissue. This sequence originates from a female donor with breast cancer. Some clones in this sample may be carry-over from other donors' samples. Recombination joined TRBV12-3 or TRBV12-4 with TRBJ2-5; a stretch of 7 junction bases matches TRBD2. The CDR3 here reads CASRRRTSFWGTQYF. The bases read TGTGCCAGCAGAAGGCGGACTAGTTTTTGGGGGACCCAGTACTTC.